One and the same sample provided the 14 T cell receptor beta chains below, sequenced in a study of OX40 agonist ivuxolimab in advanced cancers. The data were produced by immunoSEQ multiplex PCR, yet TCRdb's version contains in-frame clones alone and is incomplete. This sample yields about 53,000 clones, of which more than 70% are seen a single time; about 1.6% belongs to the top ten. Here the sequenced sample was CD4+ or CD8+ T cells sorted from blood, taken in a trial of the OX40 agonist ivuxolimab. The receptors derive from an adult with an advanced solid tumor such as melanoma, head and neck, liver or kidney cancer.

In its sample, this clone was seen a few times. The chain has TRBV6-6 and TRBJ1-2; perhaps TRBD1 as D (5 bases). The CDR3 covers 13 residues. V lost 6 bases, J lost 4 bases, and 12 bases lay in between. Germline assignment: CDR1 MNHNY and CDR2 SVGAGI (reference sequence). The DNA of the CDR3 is TGTGCCAGCAGCCAAGACAGTCTCTATGGCTACACCTTC. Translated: CASSQDSLYGYTF.

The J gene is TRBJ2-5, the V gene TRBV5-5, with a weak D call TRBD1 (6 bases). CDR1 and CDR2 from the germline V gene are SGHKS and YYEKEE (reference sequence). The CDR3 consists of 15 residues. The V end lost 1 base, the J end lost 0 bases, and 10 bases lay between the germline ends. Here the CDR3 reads CASSLQGHYQETQYF. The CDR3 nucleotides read TGTGCCAGCAGCTTGCAGGGGCATTACCAAGAGACCCAGTACTTC.

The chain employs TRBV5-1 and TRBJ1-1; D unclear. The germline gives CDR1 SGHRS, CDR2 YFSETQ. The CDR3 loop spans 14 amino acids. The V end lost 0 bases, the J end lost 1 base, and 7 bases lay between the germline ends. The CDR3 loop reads CASSLGPTNTEAFF. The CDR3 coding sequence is TGCGCCAGCAGCTTGGGACCGACGAACACTGAAGCTTTCTTT.

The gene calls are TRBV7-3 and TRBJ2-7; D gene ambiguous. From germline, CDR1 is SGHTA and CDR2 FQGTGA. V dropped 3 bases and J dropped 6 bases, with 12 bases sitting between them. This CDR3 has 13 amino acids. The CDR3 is CASSLVGDGEQYF. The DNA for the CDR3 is TGTGCCAGCAGCTTGGTCGGAGACGGCGAGCAGTACTTC.

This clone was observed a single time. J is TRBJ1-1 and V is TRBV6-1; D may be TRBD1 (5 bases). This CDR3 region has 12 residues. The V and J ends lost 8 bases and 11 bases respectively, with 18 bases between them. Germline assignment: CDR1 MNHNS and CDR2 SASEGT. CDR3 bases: TGTGCCAGCCCAGGGACCTCCCCAACTGCTTTCTTT. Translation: CASPGTSPTAFF.

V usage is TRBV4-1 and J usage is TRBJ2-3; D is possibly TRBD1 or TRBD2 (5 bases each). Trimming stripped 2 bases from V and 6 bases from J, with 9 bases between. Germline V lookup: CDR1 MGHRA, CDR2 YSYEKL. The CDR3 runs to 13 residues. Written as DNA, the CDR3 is TGCGCCAGCAGCCAAAGAGGGGCCGATACGCAGTATTTT. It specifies CASSQRGADTQYF.

Written as DNA, the CDR3 is TGTGCCAGCAGCTCCTTAGCGGGAGGGGAGACCCAGTACTTC. This codes for CASSSLAGGETQYF. The rearrangement uses TRBV7-8 and TRBJ2-5; 11 positions match TRBD2. Per germline, CDR1 SGHVS and CDR2 FQNEAQ. This CDR3 spans 14 amino acids. The ends lost 4 bases at V and 5 bases at J; junction bases unmatched: 3.

CDR3 bases: TGTGCCAGCAGCCAAGACGACAGGGGGAGTTTAGTCGAGCAGTACTTC. It specifies CASSQDDRGSLVEQYF. The chain links TRBV4-2 to TRBJ2-7, with 9 bases lining up with TRBD1. The CDR3 loop spans 16 amino acids. From germline, CDR1 is LGHNA and CDR2 YNFKEQ. Trimming cost V 0 bases and J 6 bases; bases outside gene matches: 9.

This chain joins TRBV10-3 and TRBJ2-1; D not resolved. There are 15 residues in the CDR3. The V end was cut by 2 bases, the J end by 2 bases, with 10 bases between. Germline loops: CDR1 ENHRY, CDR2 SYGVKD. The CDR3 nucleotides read TGTGCCATCAGTGAGGGGCGGAGCACCTACAATGAGCAGTTCTTC. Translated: CAISEGRSTYNEQFF.

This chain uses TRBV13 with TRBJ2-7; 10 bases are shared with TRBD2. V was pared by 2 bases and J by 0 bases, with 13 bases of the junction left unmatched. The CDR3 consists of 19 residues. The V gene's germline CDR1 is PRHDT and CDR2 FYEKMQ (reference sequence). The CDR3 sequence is CASSLSEVAGGPYSYEQYF. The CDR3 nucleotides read TGTGCCAGCAGCTTAAGTGAGGTAGCGGGGGGCCCTTACTCCTACGAGCAGTACTTC.

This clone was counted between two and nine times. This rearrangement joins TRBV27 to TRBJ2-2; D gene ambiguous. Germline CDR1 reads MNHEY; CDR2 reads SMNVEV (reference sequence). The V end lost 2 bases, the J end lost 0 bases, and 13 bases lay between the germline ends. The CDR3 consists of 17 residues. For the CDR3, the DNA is TGTGCCAGCAGTTTACGGGCAGGATCTACGAACACCGGGGAGCTGTTTTTT. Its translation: CASSLRAGSTNTGELFF.

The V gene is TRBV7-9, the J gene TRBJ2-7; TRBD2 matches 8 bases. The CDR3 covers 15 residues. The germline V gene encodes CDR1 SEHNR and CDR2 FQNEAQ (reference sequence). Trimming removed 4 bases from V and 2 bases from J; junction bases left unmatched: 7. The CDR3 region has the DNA TGTGCCAGCAGCTCCAGCGGGAGCGGTACCTACGAGCAGTACTTC. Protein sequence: CASSSSGSGTYEQYF.

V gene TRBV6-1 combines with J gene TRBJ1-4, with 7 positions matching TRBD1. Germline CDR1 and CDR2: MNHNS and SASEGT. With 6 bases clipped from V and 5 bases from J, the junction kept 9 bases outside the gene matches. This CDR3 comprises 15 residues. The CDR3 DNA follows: TGTGCCAGCAGCCAGAACAGGGGAGGAAATGAAAAACTGTTTTTT. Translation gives CASSQNRGGNEKLFF.

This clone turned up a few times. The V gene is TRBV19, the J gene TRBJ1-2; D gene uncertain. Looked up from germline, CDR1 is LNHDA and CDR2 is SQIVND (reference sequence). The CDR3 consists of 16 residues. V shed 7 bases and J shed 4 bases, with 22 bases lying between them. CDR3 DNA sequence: TGTGCCAGTACCGCTGGGAGACTGGGAGAGGCCTATGGCTACACCTTC. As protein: CASTAGRLGEAYGYTF.